Each of the 23 T cell receptor beta chains below was sequenced from the same sample in a study of long-term antiretroviral therapy in people with HIV. This was the immunoSEQ v3.0 assay at survey level. TCRdb keeps only in-frame clones here, not all; method: immunoSEQ multiplex PCR. The table has approximately 19,000 clones, approximately 88% seen once. Specimen: unsorted PBMCs, collected 2.1 years after starting antiretroviral therapy. These receptors came from a man in his late teens or twenties with HIV.

V usage is TRBV6-5 and J usage is TRBJ1-1; 8 bases fit TRBD1. The germline CDR1 and CDR2 sequences are MNHEY and SVGAGI. The CDR3 contains 13 residues. V was clipped by 6 bases and J by 7 bases; unmatched bases: 7. CDR3 in amino acids: CASRKQGGYEAFF. The CDR3 coding sequence is TGTGCCAGCAGAAAACAGGGGGGCTATGAAGCTTTCTTT.

This chain uses TRBV5-1 with TRBJ2-7; D possibly corresponds to TRBD2 (5 bases). Germline CDR1 is SGHRS and CDR2 is YFSETQ. The CDR3 length is 12 residues. V gave up 2 bases and J gave up 6 bases, with 9 bases separating them. The CDR3 coding sequence is TGCGCCAGCAGCTTCCGGGAAGGCGAGCAGTACTTC. Translated, it gives CASSFREGEQYF. The complete variable domain, with remaining parts taken from reference TRBV5-1 and TRBJ2-7, reads KAGVTQTPRYLIKTRGQQVTLSCSPISGHRSVSWYQQTPGQGLQFLFEYFSETQRNKGNFPGRFSGRQFSNSRSEMNVSTLELGDSALYLCASSFREGEQYFGPGTRLTVT.

The CDR3 coding sequence is TGTGCCAGCAGCCCGTGGGACAGCCTTTACGAGCAGTACTTC. It is translated as CASSPWDSLYEQYF. This chain links TRBV4-2 with TRBJ2-7; 7 bases line up with TRBD1. The V and J ends lost 4 bases and 4 bases, in that order; junction bases with no gene match: 7. The germline gives CDR1 LGHNA, CDR2 YNFKEQ. CDR3 length: 14 residues.

The genes are TRBV9 and TRBJ2-3; D uncertain. Per the germline V gene, CDR1 is SGDLS and CDR2 is YYNGEE. The CDR3 extends over 13 amino acids. The V gene lost 0 bases and the J gene lost 4 bases, with 6 bases spanning the gap. CDR3 sequence (DNA): TGTGCCAGCAGCGTAGGGGCGGCAGATACGCAGTATTTT. This translates into CASSVGAADTQYF.

This clone was found a few times. This chain connects TRBV11-2 to TRBJ2-7; D is unresolved. Between the trimmed V and J ends, which lost 1 base and 7 bases, there was a span of 8 bases. The CDR3 covers 12 residues. Germline CDR1 and CDR2: SGHAT and FQNNGV. The CDR3 bases are TGTGCCAGCAGCTTAGGACTTAGGGAGCAGTACTTC. Translating it yields CASSLGLREQYF.

This chain connects TRBV6-5 to TRBJ1-2; 9 positions match TRBD1. The CDR3 loop spans 13 amino acids. Germline loops: CDR1 MNHEY, CDR2 SVGAGI. J was trimmed by 7 bases and V by 6 bases; bases with no gene match: 6. The CDR3 reads CASSSQGAVGYTF. The CDR3 region has the DNA TGTGCCAGCAGCTCACAGGGGGCAGTTGGCTACACCTTC.

The chain is built from TRBV19 and TRBJ2-1; TRBD2 matches 8 bases. CDR1 and CDR2 from the germline V gene are LNHDA and SQIVND (reference sequence). After removal of 3 bases from V and 7 bases from J, the junction contained 8 bases not matched to a gene. The CDR3 has 15 amino acids. CDR3 coding DNA: TGTGCCAGTAGTATGCGGGGGGCCGTCCGGAATGAGCAGTTCTTC. Its translation: CASSMRGAVRNEQFF. Filled out from reference TRBV19 and TRBJ2-1, the complete variable domain reads DGGITQSPKYLFRKEGQNVTLSCEQNLNHDAMYWYRQDPGQGLRLIYYSQIVNDFQKGDIAEGYSVSREKKESFPLTVTSAQKNPTAFYLCASSMRGAVRNEQFFGPGTRLTVL.

This chain connects TRBV4-3 to TRBJ1-2; 10 bases fit TRBD1. Trimming removed 3 bases from V and 2 bases from J; junction bases left unmatched: 12. Germline lookup yields CDR1 LGHNA and CDR2 YSLEER. The CDR3 consists of 18 residues. CDR3 amino acids: CASSQEPGQGTKNYGYTF. The CDR3, as DNA: TGCGCCAGCAGCCAGGAGCCGGGACAGGGGACAAAAAACTATGGCTACACCTTC.

The rearrangement uses TRBV5-1 and TRBJ1-1; 8 bases fit TRBD1. Germline CDR1 is SGHRS and CDR2 is YFSETQ. The V and J ends lost 3 bases and 8 bases, in that order; junction bases with no gene match: 9. The CDR3 runs to 14 residues. In DNA form, the CDR3 reads TGCGCCAGCAGCTCGGGACAGGATGGACTCGAAGCTTTCTTT. Translation gives CASSSGQDGLEAFF.

The chain employs TRBV29-1 and TRBJ1-4; the match to TRBD1 covers 7 bases. The CDR3 contains 12 residues. The V and J ends lost 7 bases and 8 bases, in that order; junction bases with no gene match: 7. Germline CDR1 SQVTM, CDR2 ANQGSEA. Written as DNA, the CDR3 is TGCAGCGCCCGCGACAGGGACGAAAAACTGTTTTTT. Encoded protein: CSARDRDEKLFF.

The chain combines TRBV27 with TRBJ1-1, with TRBD1 as a possible D gene (5 bases). The germline gives CDR1 MNHEY, CDR2 SMNVEV (reference sequence). V lost 3 bases to trimming and J lost 3 bases, with 8 bases between them. The CDR3 covers 13 residues. CDR3: CASSFRVDTEAFF. The CDR3 DNA follows: TGTGCCAGCAGTTTCAGGGTGGACACTGAAGCTTTCTTT.

This chain uses TRBV5-5 with TRBJ2-7; D unclear. The CDR3 totals 13 residues. V lost 3 bases, J lost 3 bases, and 10 bases lay in between. Germline V CDR1 and CDR2: SGHKS, YYEKEE (reference sequence). CDR3 sequence reads: CASSWQVGYEQYF. CDR3 DNA: TGTGCCAGCAGCTGGCAGGTAGGCTACGAGCAGTACTTC.

This clone was seen only once. The gene calls are TRBV9 and TRBJ1-1; D remains unclear. Trimming removed 6 bases at V and 1 base at J, with 7 bases between. Looked up from germline, CDR1 is SGDLS and CDR2 is YYNGEE. The CDR3 runs 12 residues. The CDR3 region has the DNA TGTGCCAGCAAGGGTTGGAACACTGAAGCTTTCTTT. This translates into CASKGWNTEAFF.

The chain joins TRBV5-1 to TRBJ2-7, with D possibly TRBD2 on 6 matching bases. Trimming pared 4 bases from V and 2 bases from J, leaving 13 bases between. Germline lookup yields CDR1 SGHRS and CDR2 YFSETQ. There are 14 residues in the CDR3. The CDR3 coding sequence is TGCGCCAGCAGCGAACCGGGACTTACCTACGAGCAGTACTTC. Protein product: CASSEPGLTYEQYF.

The chain is built from TRBV20-1 and TRBJ2-2; unclear D gene. The CDR3 is 10 residues long. The V gene's germline CDR1 is DFQATT and CDR2 SNEGSKA (reference sequence). Trimming removed 5 bases from V and 7 bases from J, with 5 bases in between. CDR3 in amino acids: CSAPLGELFF. For the CDR3, the DNA is TGCAGTGCTCCCCTCGGGGAGCTGTTTTTT.

This chain links TRBV30 with TRBJ2-1; TRBD2 matches 10 bases. After removal of 3 bases from V and 7 bases from J, the junction contained 12 bases not matched to a gene. The germline V gene encodes CDR1 GTSNPN and CDR2 SVGIG (reference sequence). This CDR3 has 16 amino acids. The CDR3 sequence is CAWSPLAGGPLNEQFF. The CDR3 DNA sequence: TGTGCCTGGAGCCCCTTAGCGGGAGGCCCCTTGAATGAGCAGTTCTTC.

The chain combines TRBV4-2 with TRBJ2-1, with 8 positions matching TRBD2. Trimming removed 3 bases from V and 10 bases from J; junction bases left unmatched: 14. The CDR3 is 16 amino acids. The germline gives CDR1 LGHNA, CDR2 YNFKEQ. CDR3 sequence (DNA): TGTGCCAGCAGCCAGGGTCTAGCGGGCTTTCAGGGGGAGCAGTTCTTC. Translated, it gives CASSQGLAGFQGEQFF.

This chain links TRBV9 with TRBJ1-2; D not certain. V was pared by 1 base and J by 4 bases, with 11 bases between. CDR1 and CDR2 (germline): SGDLS, YYNGEE. The CDR3 contains 14 residues. This chain's CDR3 is CASSVTELSYGYTF. In DNA form, the CDR3 reads TGTGCCAGCAGCGTAACAGAGTTAAGCTATGGCTACACCTTC.

V gene TRBV4-1 combines with J gene TRBJ1-5, with 8 bases matching TRBD1. Trimming removed 4 bases from V and 0 bases from J; junction bases left unmatched: 14. Germline CDR1 is MGHRA and CDR2 is YSYEKL. The CDR3 contains 19 residues. CDR3: CASSPKGDRGLYSNQPQHF. CDR3 nucleotides: TGCGCCAGCAGCCCCAAAGGAGACAGGGGCCTTTATAGCAATCAGCCCCAGCATTTT.

V is TRBV7-2 and J is TRBJ1-2, with 7 bases fitting TRBD1. Per germline, CDR1 SGHTA and CDR2 FQGNSA. The CDR3 totals 12 residues. V lost 4 bases, J lost 6 bases, and 2 bases stayed unmatched. In DNA form, the CDR3 reads TGTGCCAGCAGCTCAACAGGGGATGGCTACACCTTC. Translated: CASSSTGDGYTF.

The table lists this clone with a count of one. The rearrangement uses TRBV11-3 and TRBJ2-7; D not resolved. Trimming took 2 bases from V and 1 from J, leaving 9 bases between them. Per the germline V gene, CDR1 is SGHNT and CDR2 is YENEEA. CDR3 length: 14 amino acids. The CDR3 nucleotides are TGTGCCAGCAGCTTATCACGGAATTCCTACGAGCAGTACTTC. It specifies CASSLSRNSYEQYF. Drawing the rest from reference TRBV11-3 and TRBJ2-7, the complete variable domain is EAGVVQSPRYKIIEKKQPVAFWCNPISGHNTLYWYLQNLGQGPELLIRYENEEAVDDSQLPKDRFSAERLKGVDSTLKIQPAELGDSAVYLCASSLSRNSYEQYFGPGTRLTVT.

This chain connects TRBV6-5 to TRBJ2-5; D remains unclear. This CDR3 has 13 amino acids. CDR1 is MNHEY and CDR2 is SVGAGI in the germline V gene. Trimming took 7 bases from V and 4 from J, leaving 13 bases between them. DNA of the CDR3: TGTGCCAGCACACCAACGCCCCTAGAGACCCAGTACTTC. Its translation is CASTPTPLETQYF.

The chain recombines TRBV2 with TRBJ2-6; 7 nucleotides align to TRBD1. J gave up 0 bases and V 5 bases, and 4 bases lay outside the gene matches. Germline CDR1 SNHLY, CDR2 FYNNEI. The CDR3 spans 16 residues. The chain's CDR3 is CASSRRGSSGANVLTF. In DNA form, the CDR3 reads TGTGCCAGCAGTCGCAGGGGGAGCTCTGGGGCCAACGTCCTGACTTTC.